The T cell receptor (beta chain) under discussion was sequenced for a study of cytotoxic CD8 clonotypes in ibrutinib-treated CLL. Study information: About 24 partial and 2 complete responses; at median 68 months, around 14 remitted, around twelve progressed.

Germline loops: CDR1 KGHSH, CDR2 LQKENI. V shed 0 bases, J shed 0 bases, and the junction held 5 bases outside the gene matches. The CDR3 covers 19 residues. Sequencing was performed with immunoSEQ multiplex PCR; in TCRdb, only in-frame clones are kept and a portion is missing. The table lists roughly 150,000 clones, roughly 76% of them singletons. Details on this clone: The antigen is undetermined.

Broader study findings: Public clonotypes, an uncommon group, contracted or remained stable on treatment. Baseline values of clonality outstripped age-matched healthy donors and followed circulating CD8+ T-cell counts.

The clonotype comes from a human donor with chronic lymphocytic leukemia. V usage is TRBV18 and J usage is TRBJ2-1, with 13 bases that match TRBD2. Sequenced here: PBMCs, sampled after 24 months of ibrutinib treatment. This chain's CDR3 is CASSPPAGTSGASYNEQFF. CDR3 in DNA: TGTGCCAGCTCACCACCGGCCGGGACTAGCGGGGCCTCCTACAATGAGCAGTTCTTC.